Listed below are T cell receptor beta chains from one sample, sequenced in a study of chemoradiotherapy in HPV16-positive cancers. TCRdb keeps only in-frame clones here, not all; method: immunoSEQ multiplex PCR. The sample contains around 30,000 clones, approximately 89% of which appear only once. Sequenced material: blood, taken from a patient who underwent chemoradiotherapy. These TCRs come from a human donor with HPV-associated anogenital cancer. CDR3s include the opening cysteine and the closing phenylalanine or tryptophan. The D gene is left open where the match is weak. Some rows mark clone size as missing; the rest say once, few, many or name a class of expanded clone.

j_gene	d_gene	abundance	v_gene	CDR3nt	CDR3aa
TRBJ2-1	NA	NA	TRBV25-1	TGTGCCAGCAGTGAATGGGGCTCCTCGGGCAATGAGCAGTTCTTC	CASSEWGSSGNEQFF
TRBJ2-1	NA	NA	TRBV19	TGTGCCAGTAGTATAGCTCGGGGCGCCGGATTATCCTACAATGAGCAGTTCTTC	CASSIARGAGLSYNEQFF
TRBJ2-1	NA	NA	TRBV19	TGTGCATCTAGGGGGGGGTCGTGGTGGAATGAGCAGTTCTTC	CASRGGSWWNEQFF
TRBJ1-2	TRBD1	once	TRBV30	TGTGCCTGGAGTACCGGGACAGGGTCTAACTATGGCTACACCTTC	CAWSTGTGSNYGYTF
TRBJ2-3	NA	NA	TRBV30	TGTGCCTGGAGTAGCGCGGTCTCTAGCACAGATACGCAGTATTTT	CAWSSAVSSTDTQYF
TRBJ2-7	NA	once	TRBV2	TGTGCCAGCAGTGAAGCGCTGGGCTACGAGCAGTACTTC	CASSEALGYEQYF
TRBJ1-5	NA	few	TRBV28	TGTGCCAGCAGTTTAGTACAGCCCAATCAGCCCCAGCATTTT	CASSLVQPNQPQHF
TRBJ1-6	NA	once	TRBV5-4	TGTGCCAGCAGCTTGGATGGGGTACGGAATTCACCCCTCCACTTT	CASSLDGVRNSPLHF
TRBJ2-5	NA	NA	TRBV6-1	TGTGCCAGCAGGGAGGGGACAGCGAAAGAGACCCAGTACTTC	CASREGTAKETQYF
TRBJ1-1	NA	NA	TRBV9	TGTGCCAGCAGCGTCAGCTCGCGGGGGCAAGCTTTCTTT	CASSVSSRGQAFF
TRBJ2-2	TRBD1	NA	TRBV28	TGTGCCAGCAGAATGGGGGACAGGCTCACCGGGGAGCTGTTTTTT	CASRMGDRLTGELFF
TRBJ1-4	NA	NA	TRBV7-9	TGTGCCAGCAGCCCCCCCTCCCGGGGCGCGGAGGAAAAACTGTTTTTT	CASSPPSRGAEEKLFF
TRBJ1-1	NA	NA	TRBV10-3	TGTGCCATCAGGGTCCAATCGTCGAACACTGAAGCTTTCTTT	CAIRVQSSNTEAFF
TRBJ2-5	NA	NA	TRBV5-1	TGCGCCAGCGGCTTGGTAACGAGTCAAGAGACCCAGTACTTC	CASGLVTSQETQYF
TRBJ1-5	TRBD1	NA	TRBV6-1	TGTGCCAGCAGACGCTCCGGGACAGGGGACCAGCCCCAGCATTTT	CASRRSGTGDQPQHF
TRBJ2-1	NA	medium-sized	TRBV6-5	TGTGCCAGCAGCGCAAATGGTAATGAGCAGTTCTTC	CASSANGNEQFF
TRBJ2-1	TRBD2	NA	TRBV19	TGTGCCAGTAGTACCATTACTAGCGGGTGGAGGGGAAGCTCCTACAATGAGCAGTTCTTC	CASSTITSGWRGSSYNEQFF
TRBJ2-4	NA	NA	TRBV19	TGTGCCAGTAGTCCCACAGGGATCAAAAACATTCAGTACTTC	CASSPTGIKNIQYF
TRBJ1-1	NA	NA	TRBV19	TGTGCCAGTAAAGGGGCTGAAGCTTTCTTT	CASKGAEAFF
TRBJ2-1	NA	NA	TRBV27	TGTGCCAGCAGTTTAACGGGGGGCGGGTACAATGAGCAGTTCTTC	CASSLTGGGYNEQFF
TRBJ1-2	NA	NA	TRBV5-3	TGTGCCAGCAGCTTTGATGGGGGGACTGTAGATGGCTACACCTTC	CASSFDGGTVDGYTF
TRBJ2-3	NA	NA	TRBV11-2	TGTGCCAGCAGCTTAGATCTGGTGCCTAGGGCGCAGTATTTT	CASSLDLVPRAQYF
TRBJ2-1	TRBD2	NA	TRBV28	TGTGCCAGCAGATCCTCCGGGACTAGCGGGAGATGGTCCTACAATGAGCAGTTCTTC	CASRSSGTSGRWSYNEQFF
TRBJ2-7	TRBD1	once	TRBV6-1	TGTGCCAGCGGGACAGGGAAAGCCTGCGAGCAGTACTTC	CASGTGKACEQYF
TRBJ1-1	NA	NA	TRBV5-4	TGTGCCAGCTCTGAGGGTTTGGATGGCACTGAAGCTTTCTTT	CASSEGLDGTEAFF
TRBJ2-1	TRBD2	NA	TRBV7-6	TGTGCCAGCAGCCCTGGCCTAGCGGGTTACAATGAGCAGTTCTTC	CASSPGLAGYNEQFF
TRBJ1-4	TRBD1	NA	TRBV4-2	TGTGCCAGCAGCCGCCCGGGACAGAATAATGAAAAACTGTTTTTT	CASSRPGQNNEKLFF
TRBJ1-2	NA	NA	TRBV6-5	TGTGCCAGCAGTTCCACAGGGATCTATGGCTACACCTTC	CASSSTGIYGYTF
TRBJ1-4	NA	NA	TRBV18	TGTGCCAGCTCACCACAGGGCCAGAGTGAAAAACTGTTTTTT	CASSPQGQSEKLFF
TRBJ2-1	NA	NA	TRBV5-1	TGCGCCAGCAGCTTGGAGAGGGGTTCACACAATGAGCAGTTCTTC	CASSLERGSHNEQFF
TRBJ1-3	TRBD1	NA	TRBV5-1	TGCGCCAGCAGTCCCGGGACAGGGAACCCTGGAAACACCATATATTTT	CASSPGTGNPGNTIYF
TRBJ2-7	NA	NA	TRBV5-1	TGCGCCAGCAGGTCCCCCGTGATGACGTCCGAGCAGTACTTC	CASRSPVMTSEQYF
TRBJ2-1	NA	once	TRBV18	TGTGCCAGCTCTCGTGAAAGGAATGAGCAGTTCTTC	CASSRERNEQFF
TRBJ1-2	TRBD1	NA	TRBV5-1	TGCGCCAGCAGACCGCGTTGGACAGGGCCCCCCATCCTCCTCTATGGCTACACCTTC	CASRPRWTGPPILLYGYTF
TRBJ1-1	NA	NA	TRBV29-1	TGCAGCGTTGGGGTAGGACAGAACACTGAAGCTTTCTTT	CSVGVGQNTEAFF
TRBJ2-1	TRBD2	NA	TRBV9	TGTGCCAGCAGCGTAGGGGGCGGGAGGACATACAATGAGCAGTTCTTC	CASSVGGGRTYNEQFF
TRBJ1-1	TRBD1	NA	TRBV18	TGTGCCACACAGGGGTTCGACACTGAAGCTTTCTTT	CATQGFDTEAFF
TRBJ1-1	NA	NA	TRBV7-9	TGTGCCAGCAGCTTCGCAGACACTGAAGCTTTCTTT	CASSFADTEAFF
TRBJ2-7	NA	NA	TRBV12-5	TGTGCTAGTGGCTCAGGGGTGCACGAGCAGTACTTC	CASGSGVHEQYF
TRBJ2-2	NA	NA	TRBV10-1	TGCGCCAGCAGGGAACAGGGTTGGACCGGGGAGCTGTTTTTT	CASREQGWTGELFF
TRBJ2-1	TRBD2	NA	TRBV9	TGTGCCAGCAGCGTACAAAGCGGGGGGTTTAATGAGCAGTTCTTC	CASSVQSGGFNEQFF